Following are 17 T cell receptor beta chains from one sample sequenced in a study of blood T cell repertoires in COVID-19. TCRdb keeps only in-frame clones here, not all; method: immunoSEQ multiplex PCR. Among roughly 220,000 clones, around 83% were seen once, and the ten largest hold 9.5% to 13%. The sample comprised peripheral blood. These receptors were obtained from a woman aged 45-59 years with COVID-19, enrolled during active disease.

The chain joins TRBV6-2 or TRBV6-3 to TRBJ2-3, with 9 nucleotides matching TRBD1. This CDR3 is built from 16 residues. Trimming at V came to 5 bases and at J to 3 bases, leaving 9 bases not matched to a gene. Germline V gene data show CDR1 as MNHEY and CDR2 as SVGEGT. CDR3 DNA: TGTGCCAGCAGTCCGCTACAGGGGGCATTAACAGATACGCAGTATTTT. This sequence encodes CASSPLQGALTDTQYF.

V usage is TRBV29-1 and J usage is TRBJ2-5; D not certain. With 4 bases removed from V and 0 bases from J, the gap between germline ends came to 9 bases. The germline CDR1 and CDR2 sequences are SQVTM and ANQGSEA. CDR3 length: 13 amino acids. For the CDR3, the DNA is TGCAGCGTTGGGCCGCTGTACCAAGAGACCCAGTACTTC. It encodes CSVGPLYQETQYF.

The chain uses TRBV19 and TRBJ2-3; 11 positions match TRBD2. CDR1 is LNHDA, CDR2 SQIVND, per germline (reference sequence). V lost 6 bases, J lost 5 bases, and 4 bases stayed unmatched. This CDR3 is 14 amino acids long. CDR3 DNA sequence: TGTGCCAGTAGCCTGGGACTAGCGGAAGATACGCAGTATTTT. Translating gives CASSLGLAEDTQYF.

The chain links TRBV19 to TRBJ1-1, with D unclear. Trimming pared 5 bases from V and 1 base from J, leaving 14 bases between. The germline V gene encodes CDR1 LNHDA and CDR2 SQIVND (reference sequence). This CDR3 is built from 15 residues. This chain's CDR3 is CASSYLPSGNTEAFF. The CDR3 nucleotides read TGTGCCAGTAGTTATCTCCCTTCGGGGAACACTGAAGCTTTCTTT.

The J gene is TRBJ2-3, the V gene TRBV2; no firm D call. The CDR3 is 13 residues long. V was clipped by 4 bases and J by 8 bases, with 13 bases between them. The germline V gene has CDR1 SNHLY and CDR2 FYNNEI. The CDR3 reads CASSGSSLGTQYF. CDR3 DNA sequence: TGTGCCAGCAGTGGGAGTAGCCTAGGTACGCAGTATTTT.

The chain carries TRBV3-1 (or the pseudogene TRBV3-2) and TRBJ2-1; 9 bases map to TRBD1. Unmatched junction bases numbered 6, after V lost 4 bases and J lost 8 bases. The germline V gene encodes CDR1 LGHDT and CDR2 YNNKEL (reference sequence). The CDR3 contains 14 residues. CDR3 protein: CASSPLTGGDEQFF. The CDR3 DNA follows: TGTGCCAGCAGCCCTCTAACAGGGGGCGATGAGCAGTTCTTC.

The rearrangement links TRBV12-5 to TRBJ1-2, with D perhaps TRBD1 (6 bases). Trimming pared 0 bases from V and 6 bases from J, leaving 14 bases between. The CDR3 length is 15 residues. The germline V gene encodes CDR1 LGHNT and CDR2 FRNRAP. The chain's CDR3 is CASGLVRMGADGYTF. Written as DNA, the CDR3 is TGTGCTAGTGGTTTGGTAAGGATGGGGGCAGATGGCTACACCTTC.

This sequence joins TRBV2 and TRBJ1-2; no definite D call. The CDR3 is made up of 13 amino acids. The germline CDR1 and CDR2 sequences are SNHLY and FYNNEI. Trimming stripped 4 bases from V and 0 bases from J, with 6 bases between. The CDR3 DNA is TGTGCCAGCAGTGGTGGAGCTAACTATGGCTACACCTTC. Translated, it gives CASSGGANYGYTF.

This chain connects TRBV6-2 or TRBV6-3 to TRBJ2-7, with 12 bases lining up with TRBD2. The V and J ends lost 2 bases and 2 bases, in that order; junction bases with no gene match: 10. Germline CDR1 and CDR2: MNHEY and SVGEGT. The CDR3 totals 18 residues. The CDR3 region is CASSYPTSGGTITYEQYF. The CDR3 region has the DNA TGTGCCAGCAGTTACCCGACTAGCGGGGGCACGATTACCTACGAGCAGTACTTC.

The V gene is TRBV9, the J gene TRBJ1-2; D may be TRBD1 (6 bases). With 3 bases removed from V and 0 bases from J, the gap between germline ends came to 12 bases. Germline assignment: CDR1 SGDLS and CDR2 YYNGEE. The CDR3 consists of 15 residues. The CDR3 here is CASSAVGHSNYGYTF. The CDR3 nucleotides are TGTGCCAGCAGCGCAGTGGGACATTCTAACTATGGCTACACCTTC.

The rearrangement links TRBV24-1 to TRBJ2-3, with TRBD1 matching over 7 bases. The CDR3 runs 13 residues. With 9 bases clipped from V and 2 bases from J, the junction kept 4 bases outside the gene matches. CDR1 and CDR2 (germline): KGHDR, SFDVKD. The DNA of the CDR3 is TGTGCCACCCGACAGGGCATCACAGATACGCAGTATTTT. Translated, it gives CATRQGITDTQYF.

The rearrangement links TRBV18 to TRBJ1-2; D is perhaps TRBD1 (5 bases). The CDR3 runs 16 residues. Germline values: CDR1 KGHSH, CDR2 LQKENI. Trimming pared 3 bases from V and 4 bases from J, leaving 18 bases between. The CDR3, as DNA: TGTGCCAGCTCACCTCCCGACAGTCTTTCCTCCTATGGCTACACCTTC. Translating it yields CASSPPDSLSSYGYTF.

The rearrangement uses TRBV7-8 and TRBJ2-7; weak D call: TRBD2 (5 bases). CDR1 is SGHVS, CDR2 FQNEAQ, per germline. The CDR3 is 15 residues long. V lost 2 bases and J lost 5, with 16 bases in between. CDR3 DNA: TGTGCCAGCAGCTTAAGCCCAAGGGAGAGGAACGAGCAGTACGTC. It yields the protein CASSLSPRERNEQYV.

This rearrangement joins TRBV9 to TRBJ1-1; D uncertain. Germline V gene data show CDR1 as SGDLS and CDR2 as YYNGEE. V was cut by 0 bases and J by 8 bases, with 11 bases left in between. CDR3 length equals 13 residues. The CDR3: CASSVDLHSEAFF. Here the CDR3 DNA reads TGTGCCAGCAGCGTAGATCTCCACAGCGAAGCTTTCTTT. Variable domain in full (rest from reference TRBV9 and TRBJ1-1): DSGVTQTPKHLITATGQRVTLRCSPRSGDLSVYWYQQSLDQGLQFLIQYYNGEERAKGNILERFSAQQFPDLHSELNLSSLELGDSALYFCASSVDLHSEAFFGQGTRLTVV.

DNA of the CDR3: TGTGCCTGGCGCCGACAGCCCACTGAAGCTTTCTTT. It specifies CAWRRQPTEAFF. V usage is TRBV30 and J usage is TRBJ1-1; the D gene is possibly TRBD1 (5 bases). Germline V gives CDR1 GTSNPN, CDR2 SVGIG (reference sequence). The V gene lost 5 bases and the J gene lost 4 bases, with 11 bases spanning the gap. The CDR3 covers 12 residues.

This clone occurred a few times. The chain uses TRBV6-1 and TRBJ1-3, with 9 positions matching TRBD1. The CDR3 is 18 residues long. From germline, CDR1 is MNHNS and CDR2 SASEGT. V shed 4 bases, J shed 8 bases, and the junction held 18 bases outside the gene matches. CDR3 protein: CASSAGQGPPLRVDTIYF. CDR3 nucleotide sequence: TGTGCCAGCAGTGCGGGACAGGGTCCCCCACTTAGGGTGGACACCATATATTTT.

This rearrangement joins TRBV27 to TRBJ2-1, with 11 bases fitting TRBD1. The CDR3 is 15 residues long. Germline loops: CDR1 MNHEY, CDR2 SMNVEV (reference sequence). V was pared by 3 bases and J by 7 bases, with 5 bases of the junction left unmatched. CDR3 nucleotide sequence: TGTGCCAGCAGTTTCCGGACAGGGGGCAGGAATGAGCAGTTCTTC. This encodes CASSFRTGGRNEQFF.